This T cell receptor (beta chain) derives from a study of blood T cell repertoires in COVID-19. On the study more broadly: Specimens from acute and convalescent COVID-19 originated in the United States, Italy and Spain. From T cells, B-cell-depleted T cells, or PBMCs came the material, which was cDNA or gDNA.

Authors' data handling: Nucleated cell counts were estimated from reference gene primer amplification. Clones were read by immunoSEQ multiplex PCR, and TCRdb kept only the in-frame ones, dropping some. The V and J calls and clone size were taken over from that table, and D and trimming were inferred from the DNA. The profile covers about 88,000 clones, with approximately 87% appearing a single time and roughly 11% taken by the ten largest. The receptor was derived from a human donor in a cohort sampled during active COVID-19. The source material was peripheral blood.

The DNA for the CDR3 is TGTGCCAGTAGTAAGACAGGGGGCGACCTCTCTGGGGCCAACGTCCTGACTTTC. It yields the protein CASSKTGGDLSGANVLTF. The chain joins TRBV19 to TRBJ2-6; TRBD1 aligns across 10 bases. The CDR3 loop spans 18 amino acids. The germline gives CDR1 LNHDA, CDR2 SQIVND (reference sequence). V lost 4 bases and J lost 0; bases outside the gene matches: 6.